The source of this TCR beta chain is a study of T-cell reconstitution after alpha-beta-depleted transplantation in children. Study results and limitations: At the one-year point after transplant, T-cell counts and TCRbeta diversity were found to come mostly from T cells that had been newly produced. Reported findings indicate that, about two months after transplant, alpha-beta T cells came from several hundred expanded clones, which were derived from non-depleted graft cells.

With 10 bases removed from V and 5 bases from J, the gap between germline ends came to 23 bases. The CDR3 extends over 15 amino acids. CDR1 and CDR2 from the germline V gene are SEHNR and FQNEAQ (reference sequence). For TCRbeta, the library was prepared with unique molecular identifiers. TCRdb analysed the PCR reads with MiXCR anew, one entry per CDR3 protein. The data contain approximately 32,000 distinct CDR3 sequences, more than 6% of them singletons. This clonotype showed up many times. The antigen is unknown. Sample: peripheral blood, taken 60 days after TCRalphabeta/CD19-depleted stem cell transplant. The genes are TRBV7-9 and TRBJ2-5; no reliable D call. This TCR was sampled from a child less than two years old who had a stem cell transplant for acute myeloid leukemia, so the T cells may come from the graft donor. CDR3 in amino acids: CATRPWGKGSETQYF. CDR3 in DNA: TGTGCCACCCGACCTTGGGGTAAGGGATCGGAGACCCAGTACTTC.